One and the same sample provided the 5 T cell receptor beta chains below, sequenced in a study of neoadjuvant nivolumab and ipilimumab in lung cancer. Only in-frame clones appear in the TCRdb table, and some are missing; sequencing was by immunoSEQ multiplex PCR. The sample yields about 29,000 clones, about 80% seen once. This specimen consisted of tumor tissue, obtained after neoadjuvant nivolumab, alone or with ipilimumab, at or shortly before surgery. These receptors all come from an adult with non-small cell lung cancer.

This clone has only a few counts. The chain employs TRBV7-9 and TRBJ1-5; weak D call: TRBD1 (5 bases). CDR1 and CDR2 (germline): SEHNR, FQNEAQ (reference sequence). This CDR3 is built from 13 residues. The V end was cut by 4 bases, the J end by 7 bases, with 11 bases between. CDR3 residues: CASSWPGEQPQHF. As DNA, the CDR3 is TGTGCCAGCAGCTGGCCGGGGGAACAGCCCCAGCATTTT.

The chain employs TRBV5-4 and TRBJ2-5; the match to TRBD1 covers 10 bases. The ends lost 4 bases at V and 2 bases at J; junction bases unmatched: 8. The CDR3 totals 16 residues. CDR1 SGHNT and CDR2 YYREEE come from the germline V gene (reference sequence). CDR3 region: CASSRGQGYNQETQYF. The CDR3 DNA sequence: TGTGCCAGCAGCCGGGGACAGGGGTACAATCAAGAGACCCAGTACTTC. Drawing the rest from reference TRBV5-4 and TRBJ2-5, the complete variable domain is ETGVTQSPTHLIKTRGQQVTLRCSSQSGHNTVSWYQQALGQGPQFIFQYYREEENGRGNFPPRFSGLQFPNYSSELNVNALELDDSALYLCASSRGQGYNQETQYFGPGTRLLVL.

CDR3 sequence: CASSLVASGGPWETQYF. The DNA for the CDR3 is TGTGCCAGCAGCTTAGTGGCTAGCGGGGGGCCATGGGAGACCCAGTACTTC. This chain links TRBV11-2 with TRBJ2-5; TRBD2 agrees at 11 bases. From germline, CDR1 is SGHAT and CDR2 FQNNGV. V trimming: 1 base; J trimming: 5 bases; junction bases outside the gene matches: 9. The CDR3 has 17 residues.

This clone was recorded a few times. This rearrangement joins TRBV6-6 to TRBJ1-2; D remains ambiguous. V was clipped by 10 bases and J by 3 bases, with 15 bases between them. The CDR3 is 13 amino acids. Germline loops: CDR1 MNHNY, CDR2 SVGAGI (reference sequence). Here the CDR3 DNA reads TGTGCCACCACCCTTGAAGGCTACTATGGCTACACCTTC. This gives the protein CATTLEGYYGYTF.

The chain combines TRBV4-3 with TRBJ2-1, with D hard to call. This CDR3 is 13 amino acids long. Germline assignment: CDR1 LGHNA and CDR2 YSLEER. Trimming cost V 0 bases and J 6 bases, with 6 bases left between them. CDR3 amino acids: CASSQEASNEQFF. CDR3 in DNA: TGCGCCAGCAGCCAAGAAGCTTCCAATGAGCAGTTCTTC.